This TCR beta chain derives from a study of cytomegalovirus exposure and HLA in healthy donors. In the study overall: HLA-typed donors were the source of about 90 million unique TCRs held in an early data release. Broader study findings: Presence/absence analyses treated sequencing depth as roughly uniform across donors.

Remarks on this clone: Its antigen remains unidentified.

The PCR made use of 60 Vbeta and 13 Jbeta primers. Profiling relied on immunoSEQ multiplex PCR, and the TCRdb table lists in-frame clones only, not all of them. In the table there are about 260,000 clones, roughly 86% of which are singletons. The CDR3 is 15 residues long. Trimming removed 0 bases from V and 4 bases from J, with 13 bases in between. Germline V CDR1 and CDR2: GTSNPN, SVGIG (reference sequence). This chain joins TRBV30 and TRBJ1-3; D perhaps matches TRBD1 (5 bases). The specimen was PBMCs. The TCR originated in a woman in her thirties or forties in good health and CMV-seropositive. CDR3 in DNA: TGTGCCTGGAGTGTAGGCGGGGCGCAAGGAAACACCATATATTTT. Its protein product is CAWSVGGAQGNTIYF.